This T cell receptor (beta chain) was obtained from a study of early T cells in non-severe SARS-CoV-2 infection. Study details: With bulk RNA from unsorted whole blood as input, sequencing yielded unpaired chains. Whole-study results and caveats: CD4 and private specificities were missed by VDJdb matching, which favored anti-spike CD8 responses.

This clonotype has ten or more counts. The antigen remains undetermined. Individual cDNA molecules received unique molecular identifiers. TCRdb ran MiXCR on the 5' RACE reads and lists one entry per CDR3 protein. The sample shows more than 85,000 distinct CDR3 sequences, less than 15% of them seen only once. CDR1 SGDLS and CDR2 YYNGEE come from the germline V gene. The CDR3 has 13 amino acids. Trimming left V 0 bases short and J 4 bases short, with 6 bases between. J is TRBJ2-3 and V is TRBV9; D remains unclear. The TCR was taken from an adult who was a healthcare worker with PCR-confirmed SARS-CoV-2 infection or an uninfected control (not recorded which). The material sequenced was whole blood. CDR3 amino acids: CASSVERPDTQYF. Written as DNA, the CDR3 is TGTGCCAGCAGCGTAGAGAGGCCAGATACGCAGTATTTT. The full variable domain, rest sourced from reference TRBV9 and TRBJ2-3, is DSGVTQTPKHLITATGQRVTLRCSPRSGDLSVYWYQQSLDQGLQFLIQYYNGEERAKGNILERFSAQQFPDLHSELNLSSLELGDSALYFCASSVERPDTQYFGPGTRLTVL.